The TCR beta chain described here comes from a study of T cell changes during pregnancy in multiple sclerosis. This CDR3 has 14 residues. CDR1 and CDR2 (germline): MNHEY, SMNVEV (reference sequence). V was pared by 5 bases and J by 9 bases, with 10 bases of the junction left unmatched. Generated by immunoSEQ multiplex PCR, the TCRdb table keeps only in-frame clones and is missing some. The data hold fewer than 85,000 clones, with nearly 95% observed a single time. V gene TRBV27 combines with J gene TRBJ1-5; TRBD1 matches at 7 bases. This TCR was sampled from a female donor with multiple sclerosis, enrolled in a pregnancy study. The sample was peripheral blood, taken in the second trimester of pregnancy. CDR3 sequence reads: CASSTTGPAGPQHF. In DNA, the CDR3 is TGTGCCAGCAGTACGACAGGGCCGGCGGGGCCCCAGCATTTT.